Shown below are 11 T cell receptor beta chains from a single sample sequenced in a study of blood T cell repertoires in COVID-19. Sequenced by immunoSEQ multiplex PCR; TCRdb stores in-frame clones only, minus some. The data contain 4,000 to 6,000 clones, about 88% of them seen just once; the ten biggest clones take up under 3%. The sample was peripheral blood. The receptors were gathered from a woman aged 80 or over with acute or convalescent COVID-19.

By proportion, this clone is large (0.1 to 1%). The chain employs TRBV5-1 and TRBJ1-2; 7 bases line up with TRBD1. V lost 4 bases and J lost 2; bases outside the gene matches: 8. Germline V gives CDR1 SGHRS, CDR2 YFSETQ. The CDR3 runs 15 residues. This CDR3 reads CASSPQTGTNYGYTF. DNA of the CDR3: TGCGCCAGCAGCCCACAGACAGGGACCAACTATGGCTACACCTTC.

V gene TRBV5-1 combines with J gene TRBJ1-3; no clear D gene. Trimming left V 0 bases short and J 0 bases short, with 7 bases between. The CDR3 contains 15 residues. Germline CDR1 SGHRS, CDR2 YFSETQ. The CDR3 coding sequence is TGCGCCAGCAGCTTGGGTCCGTTCTCTGGAAACACCATATATTTT. Encoded protein: CASSLGPFSGNTIYF.

The chain employs TRBV28 and TRBJ1-6, with D possibly TRBD1 on 6 matching bases. Germline V lookup: CDR1 MDHEN, CDR2 SYDVKM. V was cut by 6 bases and J by 7 bases, with 16 bases left in between. The CDR3 runs to 15 residues. CDR3 nucleotides: TGTGCCAGCAGGCCAGCCGGCAGGGGAAATTCACCCCTCCACTTT. Amino acid sequence: CASRPAGRGNSPLHF.

The table lists this clone with a count of one. The chain employs TRBV10-3 and TRBJ1-1; 8 bases agree with TRBD1. Germline CDR1 is ENHRY and CDR2 is SYGVKD. The V gene end was trimmed by 7 bases and the J gene end by 4 bases; junction bases not matched to a gene: 14. The CDR3 has 16 amino acids. This CDR3 is CAIKRGVGQGGTEAFF. The CDR3 region has the DNA TGTGCCATCAAAAGAGGGGTAGGACAGGGTGGCACTGAAGCTTTCTTT.

V gene TRBV5-6 combines with J gene TRBJ1-1, with no clear D. The germline V gene has CDR1 SGHDT and CDR2 YYEEEE. Trimming removed 4 bases at V and 1 base at J, with 2 bases between. The CDR3 loop spans 11 amino acids. The CDR3 DNA reads as TGTGCCAGCAGCCAGAACACTGAAGCTTTCTTT. Translation: CASSQNTEAFF.

This rearrangement joins TRBV19 to TRBJ2-5; 7 nucleotides agree with TRBD1. CDR3 length: 14 amino acids. Germline CDR1 reads LNHDA; CDR2 reads SQIVND (reference sequence). Unmatched junction bases numbered 5, after V lost 6 bases and J lost 1 base. CDR3 coding DNA: TGTGCCAGTAGCTTGACAGGGCGCCAAGAGACCCAGTACTTC. Protein: CASSLTGRQETQYF.

The V call is TRBV4-1, the J call TRBJ1-1; no reliable D call. Germline loops: CDR1 MGHRA, CDR2 YSYEKL. The CDR3 totals 16 residues. V lost 1 base, J lost 3 bases, and 15 bases lay in between. The CDR3 sequence: CASSQGVERSHTEAFF. The CDR3 DNA sequence: TGCGCCAGCAGCCAAGGGGTCGAGCGCAGTCACACTGAAGCTTTCTTT.

This clone was counted a single time. The chain recombines TRBV5-1 with TRBJ2-1; TRBD2 aligns across 9 bases. V was clipped by 3 bases and J by 4 bases; unmatched bases: 11. Germline CDR1 is SGHRS and CDR2 is YFSETQ. The CDR3 extends over 17 amino acids. CDR3 in DNA: TGCGCCAGCAGCTCCCTGGGGGCCAGCGGGGGGTACAATGAGCAGTTCTTC. Residues: CASSSLGASGGYNEQFF.

The chain carries TRBV5-1 and TRBJ2-3; D perhaps matches TRBD1 (6 bases). The V end lost 0 bases, the J end lost 4 bases, and 9 bases lay between the germline ends. Looked up from germline, CDR1 is SGHRS and CDR2 is YFSETQ. The CDR3 has 14 residues. CDR3 protein: CASSLARGSDTQYF. As DNA, the CDR3 is TGCGCCAGCAGCTTGGCCAGGGGTTCAGATACGCAGTATTTT.

This sequence joins TRBV5-6 and TRBJ2-1, with 7 bases that match TRBD1. Per the germline V gene, CDR1 is SGHDT and CDR2 is YYEEEE. The CDR3 spans 13 residues. Unmatched junction bases numbered 2, after V lost 3 bases and J lost 5 bases. CDR3 DNA sequence: TGTGCCAGCAGCTCAGGGGGACACAATGAGCAGTTCTTC. Amino acid sequence: CASSSGGHNEQFF.

A single count supports this clone. The J gene is TRBJ2-2, the V gene TRBV19, with D possibly being TRBD1 (6 bases). The CDR3 extends over 14 amino acids. Germline CDR1 reads LNHDA; CDR2 reads SQIVND (reference sequence). The V end lost 2 bases, the J end lost 6 bases, and 10 bases lay between the germline ends. The DNA of the CDR3 is TGTGCCAGTAGTATAACAGGGTGGGCCGGGGAGCTGTTTTTT. The encoded protein is CASSITGWAGELFF.